This entry features one T cell receptor (beta chain) sequence. The antigen remains undetermined. Specified time point: recipient sample about 28 days before transplant, after cytoreduction. The CDR3 spans 16 residues. From germline, CDR1 is SGDLS and CDR2 YYNGEE. Trimming took 0 bases from V and 1 from J, leaving 12 bases between them. The entry originates in a study of T cell clonotyping in hematopoietic cell transplantation. Study overall: Cytoreduction preceded collection of pretransplant recipient samples. Study observations and caveats: Cells were unsorted, so CD4 and CD8 contributions were not separated. Broader posttransplant TCR repertoire diversity was predicted by graft donor and pretransplant recipient Inverse Simpson Index values.

Data came from immunoSEQ multiplex PCR; TCRdb stores just in-frame clones and leaves some out. The data show about 69,000 clones, about 96% seen once. The sequences come from peripheral blood mononuclear cells, collected before stem cell transplant. The V and J genes are TRBV9 and TRBJ2-3; D call uncertain. The receptor was derived from a woman in her forties or fifties with acute myeloid leukemia. Some clones in this sample may be carry-over from other donors' samples. The CDR3 loop is CASSVVAAPGTDTQYF. The CDR3 bases are TGTGCCAGCAGCGTAGTGGCGGCCCCCGGCACAGATACGCAGTATTTT.